This T cell receptor (beta chain) was recorded in a study of response to subunit inactivated influenza vaccine. TCRdb reprocessed the RT-PCR reads with MiXCR, giving one entry per CDR3 protein. This table holds 590,000 or so distinct CDR3 sequences, less than 15% found once. Note on this clonotype: Its cognate antigen is unknown.

Study-level results: Few new T cells, the authors suggested, are recruited by each seasonal influenza vaccination.

The specimen comprised PBMCs from blood, sampled about 14 days before vaccination. This TCR was sampled from a man in his fifties who received an inactivated influenza vaccine.

The CDR3 DNA reads as TGCGCCAGCAGCCCTAGGACAGGGAGTACCTACGAGCAGTACTTC. Its translation: CASSPRTGSTYEQYF. V is TRBV5-1 and J is TRBJ2-7; 8 bases are a match to TRBD1. Germline V lookup: CDR1 SGHRS, CDR2 YFSETQ. CDR3 length equals 15 residues. V trimming: 4 bases; J trimming: 2 bases; junction bases outside the gene matches: 8. The entire variable domain, with the rest obtained from reference TRBV5-1 and TRBJ2-7, is as follows: KAGVTQTPRYLIKTRGQQVTLSCSPISGHRSVSWYQQTPGQGLQFLFEYFSETQRNKGNFPGRFSGRQFSNSRSEMNVSTLELGDSALYLCASSPRTGSTYEQYFGPGTRLTVT.